One sample yielded the 20 T cell receptor beta chains listed below, sequenced in a study of patients and donors after allogeneic stem cell transplantation. TCRdb recomputed calls from the RT-PCR reads with MiXCR, one row per CDR3 protein. This table holds some 40,000 distinct CDR3 sequences, roughly 29% found once. The sample consisted of blood, either unsorted or a sorted T cell fraction (not recorded which). The receptors stem from a human donor who was either an allogeneic HSCT recipient or a stem cell or donor lymphocyte infusion donor (not recorded which). It is not recorded whose cells these are; they may come from a transplant donor.

The chain carries TRBV7-8 and TRBJ2-1, with 7 positions matching TRBD1. V shed 5 bases and J 6 bases; nucleotides not matched to a gene: 13. The CDR3 totals 16 residues. CDR1 SGHVS and CDR2 FQNEAQ come from the germline V gene. CDR3 residues: CASSLTGTAFTNEQFF. CDR3 bases: TGTGCCAGCAGCCTGACCGGGACAGCCTTTACCAATGAGCAGTTCTTC.

V is TRBV12-3 or TRBV12-4 and J is TRBJ2-1; 12 bases are shared with TRBD2. The V segment lost 10 bases and the J segment 3 bases; nucleotides outside the gene matches: 4. The CDR3 totals 14 residues. CDR3 in DNA: TGTGCCACCCGACTAGCGGGAGTCTACAATGAGCAGTTCTTC. Protein: CATRLAGVYNEQFF.

This clonotype has just a few counts. The chain employs TRBV4-3 and TRBJ1-2; D ambiguous. V lost 2 bases to trimming and J lost 6 bases, with 10 bases between them. The germline CDR1 and CDR2 sequences are LGHNA and YSLEER. CDR3 size: 13 residues. The CDR3 loop reads CASSQLGLDGYTF. Written as DNA, the CDR3 is TGCGCCAGCAGCCAACTGGGGTTGGATGGCTACACCTTC.

This clonotype was counted many times. This rearrangement joins TRBV12-3 or TRBV12-4 to TRBJ1-2, with D unclear. The CDR3 consists of 13 residues. The V end lost 2 bases, the J end lost 2 bases, and 6 bases lay between the germline ends. CDR3 sequence reads: CASSLTVNYGYTF. The CDR3 region has the DNA TGTGCCAGCAGTTTAACTGTGAACTATGGCTACACCTTC.

This clonotype was counted between two and nine times. The rearrangement uses TRBV5-1 and TRBJ1-5; tentatively, D is TRBD1 (6 bases). This CDR3 spans 15 amino acids. Trimming removed 4 bases at V and 3 bases at J, with 14 bases between. Germline assignment: CDR1 SGHRS and CDR2 YFSETQ. The CDR3 DNA reads TGCGCCAGCAGCGACGGAGACAGGCCCAATCAGCCCCAGCATTTT. Its protein is CASSDGDRPNQPQHF.

The rearrangement links TRBV5-1 to TRBJ2-1; 7 bases fit TRBD2. Germline V gene sequence: CDR1 SGHRS, CDR2 YFSETQ. The length of the CDR3 is 16 residues. V lost 0 bases to trimming and J lost 7 bases; unmatched junction nucleotides: 10. CDR3 in DNA: TGCGCCAGCAGCTTGGTTGTGGGAGGGCCCAGGAATGAGCAGTTCTTC. Protein sequence: CASSLVVGGPRNEQFF. The complete variable domain, with remaining parts taken from reference TRBV5-1 and TRBJ2-1, reads KAGVTQTPRYLIKTRGQQVTLSCSPISGHRSVSWYQQTPGQGLQFLFEYFSETQRNKGNFPGRFSGRQFSNSRSEMNVSTLELGDSALYLCASSLVVGGPRNEQFFGPGTRLTVL.

This chain links TRBV27 with TRBJ2-5, with 8 bases matching TRBD2. This CDR3 is built from 15 residues. V trimming: 8 bases; J trimming: 3 bases; junction bases outside the gene matches: 11. Germline CDR1 is MNHEY and CDR2 is SMNVEV (reference sequence). The CDR3 DNA reads as TGTGCCAGCCGTTACCAGCGGGGGCCCGAAGAGACCCAGTACTTC. It is translated as CASRYQRGPEETQYF.

CDR3 DNA sequence: TGCGCCAGCAGGAGACAGTTGGATGAGCAGTTCTTC. Translating gives CASRRQLDEQFF. The chain combines TRBV5-1 with TRBJ2-1; D is perhaps TRBD1 (5 bases). Looked up from germline, CDR1 is SGHRS and CDR2 is YFSETQ. Trimming pared 5 bases from V and 8 bases from J, leaving 11 bases between. The CDR3 runs 12 residues.

The J gene is TRBJ1-3, the V gene TRBV7-2, with unresolved D. This CDR3 spans 17 amino acids. In germline, CDR1 is SGHTA, CDR2 FQGNSA. Trimming took off 5 bases at V and 4 bases at J, with 21 bases between the two ends. For the CDR3, the DNA is TGTGCCAGCAGCGGACGAGCGGACGGAGGGTCCGGAAACACCATATATTTT. Its translation is CASSGRADGGSGNTIYF.

This chain links TRBV20-1 with TRBJ1-2; D gene uncertain. The CDR3 totals 13 residues. Germline values: CDR1 DFQATT, CDR2 SNEGSKA (reference sequence). V gave up 1 base and J gave up 4 bases, with 10 bases separating them. CDR3 sequence reads: CSARGPGSYGYTF. CDR3 DNA sequence: TGCAGTGCTAGAGGCCCGGGTAGCTATGGCTACACCTTC.

This sequence joins TRBV9 and TRBJ2-1; 7 nucleotides agree with TRBD2. Trimming took 0 bases from V and 8 from J; bases not matched to a gene: 11. Germline lookup yields CDR1 SGDLS and CDR2 YYNGEE. The length of the CDR3 is 16 residues. The CDR3 spells CASSVEAPTSLHEQFF. The CDR3 DNA follows: TGTGCCAGCAGCGTAGAGGCCCCGACTAGCCTCCATGAGCAGTTCTTC. Supplemented by reference TRBV9 and TRBJ2-1, the full variable domain reads DSGVTQTPKHLITATGQRVTLRCSPRSGDLSVYWYQQSLDQGLQFLIQYYNGEERAKGNILERFSAQQFPDLHSELNLSSLELGDSALYFCASSVEAPTSLHEQFFGPGTRLTVL.

The V gene is TRBV5-1, the J gene TRBJ1-1; D is undetermined. The CDR3 has 13 amino acids. V dropped 3 bases and J dropped 6 bases, with 12 bases sitting between them. CDR1 and CDR2 from the germline V gene are SGHRS and YFSETQ. In DNA form, the CDR3 reads TGCGCCAGCAGCTACCTCGGTTCCCCTGAAGCTTTCTTT. This codes for CASSYLGSPEAFF.

V gene TRBV7-9 combines with J gene TRBJ1-5, with 10 positions matching TRBD1. The CDR3 is made up of 15 amino acids. V lost 4 bases to trimming and J lost 4 bases; unmatched junction nucleotides: 4. From germline, CDR1 is SEHNR and CDR2 FQNEAQ (reference sequence). CDR3 in amino acids: CASSSVGQGNQPQHF. As DNA, the CDR3 is TGTGCCAGCAGCTCTGTGGGACAGGGGAATCAGCCCCAGCATTTT.

This clonotype showed up just once. J is TRBJ2-3 and V is TRBV20-1; 7 bases agree with TRBD2. This CDR3 is built from 14 residues. Germline lookup yields CDR1 DFQATT and CDR2 SNEGSKA (reference sequence). V trimming: 1 base; J trimming: 3 bases; junction bases outside the gene matches: 4. This CDR3 is CSARVAGVTDTQYF. The CDR3 nucleotides read TGCAGTGCTAGAGTTGCGGGAGTAACAGATACGCAGTATTTT.

This clonotype came up a few times. V usage is TRBV4-1 and J usage is TRBJ1-2; D unclear. Germline CDR1 reads MGHRA; CDR2 reads YSYEKL. The CDR3 contains 12 residues. With 6 bases removed from V and 3 bases from J, the gap between germline ends came to 8 bases. CDR3 coding DNA: TGCGCCAGCAGAGGAATAGACTATGGCTACACCTTC. Translated, it gives CASRGIDYGYTF.

This chain links TRBV28 with TRBJ2-5; D unclear. Trimming pared 1 base from V and 2 bases from J, leaving 8 bases between. CDR1 and CDR2 from the germline V gene are MDHEN and SYDVKM. The CDR3 has 14 amino acids. The CDR3: CASSLFAVQETQYF. The CDR3 DNA reads TGTGCCAGCAGTTTATTTGCAGTTCAAGAGACCCAGTACTTC.

This clonotype was counted between two and nine times. The chain is built from TRBV3-1 and TRBJ1-5; D is undetermined. The CDR3 has 14 residues. The germline CDR1 and CDR2 sequences are LGHDT and YNNKEL (reference sequence). Trimming took off 0 bases at V and 4 bases at J, with 7 bases between the two ends. CDR3 coding DNA: TGTGCCAGCAGCCAAGATATGAGTAATCAGCCCCAGCATTTT. This translates into CASSQDMSNQPQHF.

The V and J genes are TRBV10-3 and TRBJ2-2, with D possibly TRBD2 on 6 matching bases. The CDR3 contains 17 residues. Germline-derived CDR1 and CDR2 are ENHRY and SYGVKD. The V and J ends lost 0 bases and 0 bases respectively, with 11 bases between them. CDR3 bases: TGTGCCATCAGTGAGTCTCCTCCGGGAGCGAACACCGGGGAGCTGTTTTTT. Its translation: CAISESPPGANTGELFF.

The table lists this clonotype with many counts. The chain carries TRBV5-1 and TRBJ1-1; D remains ambiguous. CDR1 is SGHRS and CDR2 is YFSETQ in the germline V gene. There are 13 residues in the CDR3. The germline V and J ends were trimmed by 1 base and 5 bases, with 9 bases remaining between them. The CDR3 DNA reads TGCGCCAGCAGCTTGCCGGCACCTACTGAAGCTTTCTTT. Translated: CASSLPAPTEAFF.

V usage is TRBV7-9 and J usage is TRBJ1-2; weak D call: TRBD1 (6 bases). The germline gives CDR1 SEHNR, CDR2 FQNEAQ (reference sequence). The CDR3 is 16 amino acids. V lost 5 bases, J lost 0 bases, and 16 bases lay in between. CDR3 in DNA: TGTGCCAGCAGCCCAAGGGGGGGGACCCCTAACTATGGCTACACCTTC. It translates to CASSPRGGTPNYGYTF.